This is a list of T cell receptor beta chains from one sample in a study of neurological immune-mediated disorders. TCRdb fed the 5' RACE reads into MiXCR, producing one record per CDR3 protein. The sample has about 46,000 distinct CDR3 sequences; 2.5% to 3.5% are singletons. The sequenced sample was PBMCs. The receptors come from a woman between 45 and 60 years old with multiple sclerosis. CDR3s include the opening cysteine and the closing phenylalanine or tryptophan.

>TRBJ2-5|TRBV20-1
CSAGPNQETQYF
>TRBJ2-3|TRBV10-2
CASSKTTDTQYF
>TRBJ2-2|TRBV3-1
CASSHWGLKNTGELFF
>TRBJ2-6|TRBV5-1
CASRDIISGANVLTF
>TRBJ1-1|TRBV20-1
CSARLEVNTEAFF
>TRBJ2-3|TRBV9
CASSVGAGRPSYTQYF
>TRBJ2-2|TRBV7-8
CASSWGTKAGELFF
>TRBJ1-2|TRBV4-1
CASSQIQGGGYTF
>TRBJ1-6|TRBV11-2
CASSPDTNSPLHF
>TRBJ2-7|TRBV4-2
CDSSKDSYEQYF
>TRBJ2-2|TRBV3-1
CASSRRAGTRNTGELFF
>TRBJ2-5|TRBV6-5
CASSYGAGGPLQETQYF
>TRBJ2-1|TRBV7-9
CASSNLAGGFNEQFF
>TRBJ2-7|TRBV5-6
CASSSTYYEQYF
>TRBJ1-1|TRBV12-3/TRBV12-4
CASSPNLGAMNTEAFF
>TRBJ2-2|TRBV20-1
CSASRTSGITGELFF
>TRBJ2-2|TRBV4-2
CASRRQGVTGELFF
>TRBJ1-1|TRBV19
CASNNRDRLEAFF
>TRBJ2-3|TRBV20-1
CSITDRDRGPSTDTQYF
>TRBJ2-2|TRBV9
CASSPALSRLAGGNTGELFF
>TRBJ2-1|TRBV10-2
CASHLGGPFNEQFF
>TRBJ2-5|TRBV10-3
CAISEPDRGAETQYF
>TRBJ2-1|TRBV12-3/TRBV12-4
CASSFPGNEQFF
>TRBJ1-5|TRBV20-1
CSARRGVLTNQPQHF